These 20 T cell receptor beta chains share one sample of origin, sequenced in a study of human T cells and chemical hapten exposure. Sample time point: pre-sensitization, week 0. This sample's treatment: therapeutic diphenylcyclopropenone sensitization with weekly scalp DPC. TCRdb redid the calling of the RACE reads with MiXCR, one entry per CDR3 protein. The sample includes under 300,000 distinct CDR3 sequences, 7.5% to 10% of them seen just once. The sample was whole blood, taken in connection with sensitization to the hapten diphenylcyclopropenone (DPC). The origin of the receptors is a woman aged 40 to 50 with alopecia areata. Some clones in this sample may be carry-over from other donors' samples.

This clonotype was detected many times. The chain is built from TRBV27 and TRBJ1-1, with D possibly TRBD1 on 5 matching bases. The CDR3 runs to 17 residues. Trimming pared 4 bases from V and 0 bases from J, leaving 18 bases between. Germline CDR1 and CDR2: MNHEY and SMNVEV (reference sequence). Here the CDR3 reads CASSSRDAAKMNTEAFF. Here the CDR3 DNA reads TGTGCCAGCAGTTCTAGGGACGCCGCTAAAATGAACACTGAAGCTTTCTTT.

This clonotype was recorded many times. The chain links TRBV20-1 to TRBJ2-5; no reliable D call. Per the germline V gene, CDR1 is DFQATT and CDR2 is SNEGSKA (reference sequence). The V and J ends lost 2 bases and 2 bases respectively, with 0 bases between them. This CDR3 contains 10 residues. The chain's CDR3 is CSARQETQYF. Written as DNA, the CDR3 is TGCAGTGCTAGACAAGAGACCCAGTACTTC.

The V gene is TRBV29-1, the J gene TRBJ2-7; 8 bases are a match to TRBD2. CDR3 length: 13 amino acids. The trim removed 7 bases at V and 4 bases at J, leaving 9 bases unmatched. Looked up from germline, CDR1 is SQVTM and CDR2 is ANQGSEA. CDR3 coding DNA: TGCAGCGCCACTACGGGGGGGCCATACGAGCAGTACTTC. As protein: CSATTGGPYEQYF.

This clonotype has at least ten counts. CDR3 sequence: CASSLSLPSYEQYF. Here the CDR3 DNA reads TGTGCCAGCAGCTTGTCCCTACCCTCCTACGAGCAGTACTTC. V and J are TRBV7-2 and TRBJ2-7, with D hard to call. V gave up 3 bases and J gave up 0 bases, with 9 bases separating them. The CDR3 runs 14 residues. Germline CDR1 SGHTA, CDR2 FQGNSA.

The chain recombines TRBV6-2 or TRBV6-3 with TRBJ2-1; D gene uncertain. Germline CDR1 and CDR2: MNHEY and SVGEGT. The CDR3 has 13 amino acids. V was pared by 3 bases and J by 10 bases, with 13 bases between. The CDR3 reads CASSYGFPGEQFF. CDR3 in DNA: TGTGCCAGCAGTTATGGGTTTCCGGGCGAGCAGTTCTTC.

The gene calls are TRBV2 and TRBJ1-2; D call uncertain. Germline-derived CDR1 and CDR2 are SNHLY and FYNNEI. CDR3 size: 12 residues. The V end was cut by 10 bases, the J end by 4 bases, with 13 bases between. CDR3 region: CATTGPGYGYTF. In nucleotides, the CDR3 is TGTGCCACCACGGGTCCTGGCTATGGCTACACCTTC.

The V gene is TRBV6-2 or TRBV6-3, the J gene TRBJ2-7, with 8 bases lining up with TRBD1. The germline CDR1 and CDR2 sequences are MNHEY and SVGEGT. With V trimmed by 4 bases and J by 5 bases, 1 base remained unmatched. This CDR3 has 12 residues. CDR3 sequence reads: CASSWTGNEQYF. CDR3 nucleotide sequence: TGTGCCAGCAGTTGGACAGGGAACGAGCAGTACTTC.

J is TRBJ2-1 and V is TRBV24-1, with 13 bases identical to TRBD2. Germline CDR1 reads KGHDR; CDR2 reads SFDVKD. The trim removed 6 bases at V and 8 bases at J, leaving 15 bases unmatched. The CDR3 runs to 18 residues. This CDR3 reads CATSKGLAGEGSGDEQFF. DNA for the CDR3: TGTGCCACCAGTAAAGGACTAGCGGGGGAGGGGTCTGGCGATGAGCAGTTCTTC.

V and J are TRBV28 and TRBJ2-7; D is unclear. The CDR3 is 12 residues long. Germline CDR1 reads MDHEN; CDR2 reads SYDVKM. Between the trimmed V and J ends, which lost 7 bases and 4 bases, there was a span of 11 bases. CDR3 bases: TGTGCCAGCAAGGGTGTCAGGTACGAGCAGTACTTC. Protein product: CASKGVRYEQYF.

V usage is TRBV11-3 and J usage is TRBJ2-1, with 10 bases lining up with TRBD2. V was pared by 7 bases and J by 9 bases, with 9 bases of the junction left unmatched. In germline, CDR1 is SGHNT, CDR2 YENEEA. The CDR3 consists of 14 residues. DNA of the CDR3: TGTGCCAGCACTAGCGGGAGCCGCCGCGGTGAGCAGTTCTTC. Amino acids: CASTSGSRRGEQFF.

The chain carries TRBV14 and TRBJ1-2, with D hard to call. Germline V CDR1 and CDR2: SGHDN, FVKESK. CDR3 size: 14 residues. V lost 3 bases, J lost 2 bases, and 10 bases lay in between. The CDR3 loop is CASSHPAGNYGYTF. The CDR3 coding sequence is TGTGCCAGCAGCCACCCCGCAGGCAACTATGGCTACACCTTC. Based on the CDR3 plus reference TRBV14 and TRBJ1-2, the full variable domain is EAGVTQFPSHSVIEKGQTVTLRCDPISGHDNLYWYRRVMGKEIKFLLHFVKESKQDESGMPNNRFLAERTGGTYSTLKVQPAELEDSGVYFCASSHPAGNYGYTFGSGTRLTVV.

The chain combines TRBV7-2 with TRBJ1-6, with 9 positions matching TRBD1. The CDR3 is 16 amino acids. V lost 5 bases, J lost 10 bases, and 12 bases stayed unmatched. CDR1 is SGHTA and CDR2 is FQGNSA in the germline V gene. The CDR3 is CASSLRDRDRVSPLHF. In DNA form, the CDR3 reads TGTGCCAGCAGCCTCCGGGACAGGGACAGAGTGTCACCCCTCCACTTT. Full variable domain (remainder filled in from reference TRBV7-2 and TRBJ1-6): GAGVSQSPSNKVTEKGKDVELRCDPISGHTALYWYRQSLGQGLEFLIYFQGNSAPDKSGLPSDRFSAERTGGSVSTLTIQRTQQEDSAVYLCASSLRDRDRVSPLHFGNGTRLTVT.

This clonotype has a handful of counts. The rearrangement joins TRBV7-8 to TRBJ1-1; no clear D. Trimming left V 5 bases short and J 4 bases short, with 17 bases between. Per the germline V gene, CDR1 is SGHVS and CDR2 is FQNEAQ. This CDR3 spans 15 amino acids. The CDR3 nucleotides are TGTGCCAGCAGCGCGAGTATCGGGTCCCGCACTGAAGCTTTCTTT. Amino acid sequence: CASSASIGSRTEAFF.

This clonotype was observed a handful of times. V usage is TRBV27 and J usage is TRBJ1-6; the match to TRBD1 covers 7 bases. Per the germline V gene, CDR1 is MNHEY and CDR2 is SMNVEV (reference sequence). This CDR3 has 21 amino acids. The J segment lost 0 bases and the V segment lost 1 base, leaving 15 bases of the junction unmatched. The CDR3 loop reads CASSLYYPQTGVSSYNSPLHF. Written as DNA, the CDR3 is TGTGCCAGCAGTTTATACTACCCACAAACAGGGGTTAGCTCCTATAATTCACCCCTCCACTTT.

The rearrangement links TRBV28 to TRBJ1-3; possible D gene TRBD1, 5 bases. This CDR3 is built from 15 residues. Germline-derived CDR1 and CDR2 are MDHEN and SYDVKM. V was trimmed by 3 bases and J by 3 bases, leaving 12 bases between them. The CDR3 reads CASSFRGGYGNTIYF. In DNA form, the CDR3 reads TGTGCCAGCAGTTTCCGTGGGGGATATGGAAACACCATATATTTT.

With regard to this clonotype: A much larger clone sits a single nucleotide away, making a read error possible. The V call is TRBV7-2, the J call TRBJ1-3; D not resolved. This CDR3 spans 13 amino acids. Trimming cost V 4 bases and J 6 bases, with 10 bases left between them. Germline V gene data show CDR1 as SGHTA and CDR2 as FQGNSA. The DNA for the CDR3 is TGTGCCAGCAGCTCCCGTGTGACAAACACCATATATTTT. As protein: CASSSRVTNTIYF.

This clonotype was seen many times. The chain uses TRBV7-8 and TRBJ1-6, with 7 bases identical to TRBD1. Germline lookup yields CDR1 SGHVS and CDR2 FQNEAQ. The CDR3 is 15 amino acids. Unmatched junction bases numbered 11, after V lost 5 bases and J lost 10 bases. The CDR3 region has the DNA TGTGCCAGCAGCCGGAGGACAGGCCTCGGGTCACCCCTCCACTTT. This translates into CASSRRTGLGSPLHF.

V usage is TRBV5-4 and J usage is TRBJ2-1; TRBD2 agrees at 16 bases. The V segment lost 4 bases and the J segment 9 bases; nucleotides outside the gene matches: 10. CDR3 length equals 17 residues. Per the germline V gene, CDR1 is SGHNT and CDR2 is YYREEE (reference sequence). The CDR3 sequence is CASSPGLAGGPSVEQFF. CDR3 nucleotide sequence: TGTGCCAGCAGCCCGGGACTAGCGGGAGGGCCCTCGGTTGAGCAGTTCTTC.

This clonotype was recorded at least ten times. The gene calls are TRBV12-3 or TRBV12-4 and TRBJ2-3; 9 bases are shared with TRBD1. Trimming removed 2 bases from V and 6 bases from J; junction bases left unmatched: 15. The CDR3 runs to 18 residues. CDR3: CASSLLSRDRVRGDTQYF. CDR3 coding DNA: TGTGCCAGCAGTTTACTCTCCCGGGACAGGGTCCGTGGTGATACGCAGTATTTT.

V and J are TRBV6-1 and TRBJ2-1; either TRBD1 or TRBD2 may supply D (5 bases each). CDR1 is MNHNS and CDR2 is SASEGT in the germline V gene. With 10 bases removed from V and 0 bases from J, the gap between germline ends came to 16 bases. This CDR3 is built from 15 residues. CDR3 sequence reads: CATKLGPDSYNEQFF. In DNA, the CDR3 is TGTGCCACCAAATTGGGACCAGACTCCTACAATGAGCAGTTCTTC.